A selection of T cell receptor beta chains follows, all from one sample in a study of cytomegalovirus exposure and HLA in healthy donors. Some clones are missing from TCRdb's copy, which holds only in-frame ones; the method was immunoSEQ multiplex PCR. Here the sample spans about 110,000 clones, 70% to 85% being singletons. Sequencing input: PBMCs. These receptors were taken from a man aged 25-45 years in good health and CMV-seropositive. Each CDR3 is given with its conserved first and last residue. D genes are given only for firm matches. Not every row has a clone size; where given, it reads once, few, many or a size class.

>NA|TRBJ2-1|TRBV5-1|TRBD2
CASSLRTSGSSYNEQFF
TGCGCCAGCAGCTTGAGGACTAGCGGGAGCTCCTACAATGAGCAGTTCTTC
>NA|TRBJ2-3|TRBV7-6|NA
CASSGPGGQSTDTQYF
TGTGCCAGCAGCGGACCCGGGGGACAGAGCACAGATACGCAGTATTTT
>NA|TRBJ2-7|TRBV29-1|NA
CSVGQGWEQYF
TGCAGCGTCGGACAAGGGTGGGAGCAGTACTTC
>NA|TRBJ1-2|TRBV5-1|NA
CASSRGREVTF
TGCGCCAGCAGCCGAGGACGGGAGGTCACCTTC
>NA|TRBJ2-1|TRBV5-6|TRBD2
CASSPGTSGIVEQFF
TGTGCCAGCAGCCCCGGGACTAGCGGTATCGTTGAGCAGTTCTTC
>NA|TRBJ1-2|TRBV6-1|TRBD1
CASAGQGEGYTF
TGTGCCAGCGCGGGACAGGGTGAGGGCTACACCTTC
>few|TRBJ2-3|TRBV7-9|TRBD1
CASSYNDRDPWYF
TGTGCCAGCAGCTACAACGACAGGGACCCCTGGTATTTT
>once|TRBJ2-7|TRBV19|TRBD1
CASSSGQGGYEQYF
TGTGCCAGTAGTAGTGGACAGGGAGGTTACGAGCAGTACTTC
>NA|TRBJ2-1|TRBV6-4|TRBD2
CASSPSGGAGNEQFF
TGTGCCAGCAGTCCTAGCGGGGGGGCCGGGAATGAGCAGTTCTTC
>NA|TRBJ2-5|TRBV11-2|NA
CASSLWQGETQYF
TGTGCCAGCAGCTTGTGGCAGGGGGAGACCCAGTACTTC
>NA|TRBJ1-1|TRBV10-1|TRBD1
CASSESKGTGSTEAFF
TGCGCCAGCAGTGAGTCGAAAGGGACAGGGTCCACTGAAGCTTTCTTT
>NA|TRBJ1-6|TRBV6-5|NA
CASKTRVRSPLHF
TGTGCCAGCAAGACCAGGGTGAGGTCACCCCTCCACTTT
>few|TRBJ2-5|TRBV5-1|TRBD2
CASSLMGAGGKETQYF
TGCGCCAGCAGCTTGATGGGAGCGGGGGGAAAAGAGACCCAGTACTTC
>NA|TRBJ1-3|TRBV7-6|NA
CASSLDVPSSGNTIYF
TGTGCCAGCAGCTTAGACGTGCCTAGCTCTGGAAACACCATATATTTT
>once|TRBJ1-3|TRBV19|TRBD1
CASSTGTATIYF
TGTGCCAGTAGTACCGGGACAGCCACCATATATTTT
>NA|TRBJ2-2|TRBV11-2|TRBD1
CASSKGQGTGELFF
TGTGCCAGCAGCAAAGGACAGGGTACCGGGGAGCTGTTTTTT
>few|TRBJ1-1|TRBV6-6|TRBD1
CASRVQGAEAFF
TGTGCCAGCAGAGTACAGGGGGCCGAGGCTTTCTTT
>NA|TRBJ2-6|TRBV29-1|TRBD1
CSVGFWDRKSGANVLTF
TGCAGCGTTGGATTTTGGGACAGGAAGAGTGGGGCCAACGTCCTGACTTTC
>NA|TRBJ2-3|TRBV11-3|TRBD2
CASSPNSASGRNTQYF
TGTGCCAGCAGCCCGAATAGCGCCTCCGGGAGGAATACGCAGTATTTT
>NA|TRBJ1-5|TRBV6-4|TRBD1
CASSDSRTHTGQGPSNQPQHF
TGTGCCAGCAGTGACTCGCGAACCCATACGGGACAGGGGCCCTCAAATCAGCCCCAGCATTTT
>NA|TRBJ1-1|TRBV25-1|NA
CASNGQSMNTEAFF
TGTGCCAGCAACGGACAGTCCATGAACACTGAAGCTTTCTTT
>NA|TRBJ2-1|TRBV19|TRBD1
CASVTRDRGYNEQFF
TGTGCCAGTGTTACCCGGGACAGGGGATACAATGAGCAGTTCTTC